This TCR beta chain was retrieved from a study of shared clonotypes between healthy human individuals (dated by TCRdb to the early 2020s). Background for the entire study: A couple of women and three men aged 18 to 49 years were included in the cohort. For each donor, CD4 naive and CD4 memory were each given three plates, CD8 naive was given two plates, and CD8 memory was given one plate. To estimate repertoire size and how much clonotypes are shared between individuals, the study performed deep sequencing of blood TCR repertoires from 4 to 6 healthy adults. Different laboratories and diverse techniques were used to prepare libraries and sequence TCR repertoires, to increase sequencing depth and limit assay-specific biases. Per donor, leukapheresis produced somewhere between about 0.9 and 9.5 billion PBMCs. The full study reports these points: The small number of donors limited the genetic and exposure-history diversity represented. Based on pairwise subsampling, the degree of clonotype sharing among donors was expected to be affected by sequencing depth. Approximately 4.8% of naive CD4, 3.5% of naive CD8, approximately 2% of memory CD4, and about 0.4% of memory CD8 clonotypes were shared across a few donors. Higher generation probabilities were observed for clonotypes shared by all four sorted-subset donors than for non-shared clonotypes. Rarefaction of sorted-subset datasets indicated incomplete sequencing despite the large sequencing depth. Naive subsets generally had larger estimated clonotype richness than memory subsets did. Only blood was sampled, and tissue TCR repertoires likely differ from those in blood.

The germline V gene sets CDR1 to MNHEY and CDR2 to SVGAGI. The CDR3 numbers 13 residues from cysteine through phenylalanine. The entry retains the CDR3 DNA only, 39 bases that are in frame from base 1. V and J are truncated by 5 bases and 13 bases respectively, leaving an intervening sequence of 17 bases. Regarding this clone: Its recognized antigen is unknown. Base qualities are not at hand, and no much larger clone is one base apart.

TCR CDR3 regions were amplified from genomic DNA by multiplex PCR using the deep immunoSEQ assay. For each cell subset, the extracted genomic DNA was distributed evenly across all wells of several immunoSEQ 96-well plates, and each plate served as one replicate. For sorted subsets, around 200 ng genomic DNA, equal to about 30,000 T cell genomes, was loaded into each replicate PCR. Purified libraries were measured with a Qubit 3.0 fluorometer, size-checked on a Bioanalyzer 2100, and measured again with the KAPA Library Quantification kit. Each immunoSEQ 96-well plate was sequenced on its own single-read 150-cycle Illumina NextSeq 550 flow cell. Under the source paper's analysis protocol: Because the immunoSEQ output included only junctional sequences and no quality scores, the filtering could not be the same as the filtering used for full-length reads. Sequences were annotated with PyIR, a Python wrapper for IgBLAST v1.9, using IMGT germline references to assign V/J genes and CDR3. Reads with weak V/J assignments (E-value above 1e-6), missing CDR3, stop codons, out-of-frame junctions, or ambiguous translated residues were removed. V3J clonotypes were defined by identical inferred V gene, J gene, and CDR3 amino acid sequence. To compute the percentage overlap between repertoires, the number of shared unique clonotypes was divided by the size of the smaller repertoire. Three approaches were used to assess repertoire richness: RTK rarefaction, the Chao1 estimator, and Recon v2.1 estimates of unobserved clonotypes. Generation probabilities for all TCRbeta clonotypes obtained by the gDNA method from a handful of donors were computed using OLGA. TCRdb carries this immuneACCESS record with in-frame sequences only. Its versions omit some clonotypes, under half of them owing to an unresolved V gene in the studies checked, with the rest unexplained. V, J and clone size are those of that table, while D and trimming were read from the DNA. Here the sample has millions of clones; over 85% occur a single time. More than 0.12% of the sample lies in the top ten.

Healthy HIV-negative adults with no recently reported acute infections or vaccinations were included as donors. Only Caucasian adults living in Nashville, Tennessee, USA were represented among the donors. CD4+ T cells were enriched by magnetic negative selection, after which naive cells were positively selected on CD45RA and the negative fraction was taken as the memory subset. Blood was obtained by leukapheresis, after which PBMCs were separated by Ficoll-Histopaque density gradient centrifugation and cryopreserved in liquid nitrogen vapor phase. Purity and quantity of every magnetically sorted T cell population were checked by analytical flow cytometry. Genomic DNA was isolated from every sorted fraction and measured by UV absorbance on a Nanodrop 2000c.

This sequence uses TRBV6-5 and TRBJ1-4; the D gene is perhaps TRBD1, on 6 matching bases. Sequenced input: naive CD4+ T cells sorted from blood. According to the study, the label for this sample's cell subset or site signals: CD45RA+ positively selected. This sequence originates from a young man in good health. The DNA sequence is TGTGCCAGCAGTGGGACTGGCACAGGGCTACTGTTTTTT. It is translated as CASSGTGTGLLFF.